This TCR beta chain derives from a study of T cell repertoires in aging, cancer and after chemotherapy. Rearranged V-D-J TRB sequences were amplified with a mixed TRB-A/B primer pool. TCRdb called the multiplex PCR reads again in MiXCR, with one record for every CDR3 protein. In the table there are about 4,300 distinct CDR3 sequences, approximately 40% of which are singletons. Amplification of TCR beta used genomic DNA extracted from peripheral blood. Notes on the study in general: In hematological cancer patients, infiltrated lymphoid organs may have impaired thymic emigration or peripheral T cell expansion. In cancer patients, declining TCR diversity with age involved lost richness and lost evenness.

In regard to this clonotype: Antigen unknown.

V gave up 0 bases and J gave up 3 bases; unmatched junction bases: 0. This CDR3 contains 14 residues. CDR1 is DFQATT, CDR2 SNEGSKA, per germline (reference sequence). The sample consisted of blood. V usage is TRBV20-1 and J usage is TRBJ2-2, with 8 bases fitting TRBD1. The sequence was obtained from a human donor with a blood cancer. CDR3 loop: CSAREDRDTGELFF. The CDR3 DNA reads TGCAGTGCTAGAGAGGACAGGGACACCGGGGAGCTGTTTTTT.